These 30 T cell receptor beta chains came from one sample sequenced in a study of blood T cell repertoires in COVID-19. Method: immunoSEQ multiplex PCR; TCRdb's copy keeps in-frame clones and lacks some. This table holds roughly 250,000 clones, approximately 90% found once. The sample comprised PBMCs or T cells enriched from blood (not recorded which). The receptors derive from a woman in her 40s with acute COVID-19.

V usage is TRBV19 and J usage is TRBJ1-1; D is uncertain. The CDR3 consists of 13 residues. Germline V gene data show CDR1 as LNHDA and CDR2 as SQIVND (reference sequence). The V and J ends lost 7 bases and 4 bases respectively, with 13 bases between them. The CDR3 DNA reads TGTGCCAGTACACGGGCGGGCGGCACTGAAGCTTTCTTT. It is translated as CASTRAGGTEAFF.

CDR3 amino acids: CATSRDSHLADTQYF. CDR3 DNA sequence: TGTGCCACCAGCCGGGACTCCCATTTAGCAGATACGCAGTATTTT. The chain uses TRBV15 and TRBJ2-3; D may be TRBD2 (6 bases). The CDR3 is made up of 15 amino acids. Trimming removed 5 bases from V and 4 bases from J, with 16 bases in between. Germline V gene sequence: CDR1 LNHNV, CDR2 YYDKDF (reference sequence).

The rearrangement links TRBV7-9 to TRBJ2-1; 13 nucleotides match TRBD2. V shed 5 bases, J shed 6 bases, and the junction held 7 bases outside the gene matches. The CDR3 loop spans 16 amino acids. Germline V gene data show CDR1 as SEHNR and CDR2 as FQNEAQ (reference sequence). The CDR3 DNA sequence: TGTGCCAGCAGCCCACCAGGACTAGCGGGAGTCAATGAGCAGTTCTTC. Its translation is CASSPPGLAGVNEQFF.

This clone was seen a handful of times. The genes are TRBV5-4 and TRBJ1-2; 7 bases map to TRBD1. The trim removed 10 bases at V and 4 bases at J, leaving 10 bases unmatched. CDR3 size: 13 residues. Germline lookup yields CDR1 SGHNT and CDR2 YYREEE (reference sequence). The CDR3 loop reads CAGTRQGPYGYTF. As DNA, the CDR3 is TGTGCCGGGACGCGACAGGGCCCCTATGGCTACACCTTC.

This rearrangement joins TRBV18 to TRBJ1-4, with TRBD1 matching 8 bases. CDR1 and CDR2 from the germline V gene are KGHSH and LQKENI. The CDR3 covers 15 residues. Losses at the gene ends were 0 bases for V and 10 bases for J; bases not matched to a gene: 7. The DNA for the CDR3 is TGTGCCAGCTCACCACCGAACAGGGGGGAAGGAAAACTGTTTTTT. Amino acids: CASSPPNRGEGKLFF.

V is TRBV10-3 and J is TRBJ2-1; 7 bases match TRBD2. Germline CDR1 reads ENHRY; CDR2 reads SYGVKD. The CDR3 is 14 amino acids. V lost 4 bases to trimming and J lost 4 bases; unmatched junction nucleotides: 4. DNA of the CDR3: TGTGCCATCAGTGCCCTAGCGGCATACAATGAGCAGTTCTTC. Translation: CAISALAAYNEQFF.

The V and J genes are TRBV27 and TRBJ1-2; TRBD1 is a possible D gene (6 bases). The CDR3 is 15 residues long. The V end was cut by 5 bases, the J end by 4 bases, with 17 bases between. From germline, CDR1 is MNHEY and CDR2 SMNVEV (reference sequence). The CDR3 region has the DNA TGTGCCAGCAGTCCCAGGGGTCGTGGGTCCTATGGCTACACCTTC. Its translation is CASSPRGRGSYGYTF.

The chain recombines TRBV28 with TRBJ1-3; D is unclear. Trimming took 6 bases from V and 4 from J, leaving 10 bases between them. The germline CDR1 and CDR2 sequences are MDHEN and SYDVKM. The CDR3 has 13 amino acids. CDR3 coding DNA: TGTGCCAGCAGCCGTAACAACGGAAACACCATATATTTT. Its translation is CASSRNNGNTIYF.

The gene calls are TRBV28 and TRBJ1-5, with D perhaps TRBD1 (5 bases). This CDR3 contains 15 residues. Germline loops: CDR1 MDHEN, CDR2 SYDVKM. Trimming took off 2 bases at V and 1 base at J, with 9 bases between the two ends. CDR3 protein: CASSLGGRSNQPQHF. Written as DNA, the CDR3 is TGTGCCAGCAGTTTAGGGGGGAGGAGCAATCAGCCCCAGCATTTT.

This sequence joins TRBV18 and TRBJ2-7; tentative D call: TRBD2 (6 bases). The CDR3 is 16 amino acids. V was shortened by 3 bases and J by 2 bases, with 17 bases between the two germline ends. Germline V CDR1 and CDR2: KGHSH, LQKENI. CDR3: CASSPPGGADTYEQYF. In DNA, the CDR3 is TGTGCCAGCTCACCGCCCGGGGGAGCGGATACCTACGAGCAGTACTTC.

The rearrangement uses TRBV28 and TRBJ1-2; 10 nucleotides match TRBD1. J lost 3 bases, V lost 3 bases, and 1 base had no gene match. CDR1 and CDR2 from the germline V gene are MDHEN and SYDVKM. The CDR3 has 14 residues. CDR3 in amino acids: CASSLTGGDYGYTF. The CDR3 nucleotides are TGTGCCAGCAGTTTGACAGGGGGCGACTATGGCTACACCTTC.

CDR3 amino acids: CASSLAGHSYNEQFF. In DNA form, the CDR3 reads TGCGCCAGCAGCTTGGCGGGACATTCGTACAATGAGCAGTTCTTC. The genes are TRBV5-1 and TRBJ2-1; TRBD1 might be the D (6 bases). The V end was cut by 0 bases, the J end by 4 bases, with 11 bases between. This CDR3 comprises 15 residues. CDR1 and CDR2 from the germline V gene are SGHRS and YFSETQ.

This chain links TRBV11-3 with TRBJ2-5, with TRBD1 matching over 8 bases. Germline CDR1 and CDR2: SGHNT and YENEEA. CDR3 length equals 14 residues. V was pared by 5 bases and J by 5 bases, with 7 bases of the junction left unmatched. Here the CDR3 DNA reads TGTGCCAGCAGCCAAGGACAGGGTGCGGAGACCCAGTACTTC. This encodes CASSQGQGAETQYF.

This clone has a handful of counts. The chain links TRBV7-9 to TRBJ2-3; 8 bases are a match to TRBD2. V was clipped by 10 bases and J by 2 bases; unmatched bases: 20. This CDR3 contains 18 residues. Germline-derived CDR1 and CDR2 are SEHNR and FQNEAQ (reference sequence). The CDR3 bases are TGTGCCATCTACTATCCACGAGGGCGGCGGGGGGTCACAGATACGCAGTATTTT. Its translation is CAIYYPRGRRGVTDTQYF.

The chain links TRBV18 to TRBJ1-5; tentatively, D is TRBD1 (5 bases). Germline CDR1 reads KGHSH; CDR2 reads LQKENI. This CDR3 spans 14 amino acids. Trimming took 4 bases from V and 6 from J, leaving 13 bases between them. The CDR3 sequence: CASSHPTVVQPQHF. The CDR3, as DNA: TGTGCCAGCTCACACCCGACAGTCGTTCAGCCCCAGCATTTT.

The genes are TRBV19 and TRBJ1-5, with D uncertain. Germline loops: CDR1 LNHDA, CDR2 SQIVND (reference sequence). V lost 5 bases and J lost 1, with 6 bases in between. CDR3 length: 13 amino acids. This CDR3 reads CASSVGSNQPQHF. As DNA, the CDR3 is TGTGCCAGTAGTGTCGGGAGCAATCAGCCCCAGCATTTT.

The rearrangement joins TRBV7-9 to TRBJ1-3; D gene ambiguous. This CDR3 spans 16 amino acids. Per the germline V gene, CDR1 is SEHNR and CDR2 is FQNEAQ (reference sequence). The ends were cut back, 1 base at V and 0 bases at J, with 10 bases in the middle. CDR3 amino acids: CASSLGPVYSGNTIYF. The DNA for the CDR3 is TGTGCCAGCAGCTTAGGTCCGGTGTACTCTGGAAACACCATATATTTT.

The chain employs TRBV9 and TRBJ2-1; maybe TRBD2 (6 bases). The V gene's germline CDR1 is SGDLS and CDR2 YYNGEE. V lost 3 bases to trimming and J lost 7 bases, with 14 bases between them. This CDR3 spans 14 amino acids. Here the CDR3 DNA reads TGTGCCAGCAGCGACCGACTAGTGGGGAATGAGCAGTTCTTC. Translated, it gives CASSDRLVGNEQFF. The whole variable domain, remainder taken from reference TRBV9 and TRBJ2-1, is DSGVTQTPKHLITATGQRVTLRCSPRSGDLSVYWYQQSLDQGLQFLIQYYNGEERAKGNILERFSAQQFPDLHSELNLSSLELGDSALYFCASSDRLVGNEQFFGPGTRLTVL.

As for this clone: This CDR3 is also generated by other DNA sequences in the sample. The chain's CDR3 is CATSDSRGPGNTIYF. CDR3 DNA: TGTGCCACCAGTGATAGCAGGGGGCCTGGAAACACCATATATTTT. The chain is built from TRBV24-1 and TRBJ1-3, with 8 bases matching TRBD1. The CDR3 consists of 15 residues. Germline V lookup: CDR1 KGHDR, CDR2 SFDVKD. The junction had 2 bases not matched to a gene; V was cut back by 3 bases and J by 2 bases.

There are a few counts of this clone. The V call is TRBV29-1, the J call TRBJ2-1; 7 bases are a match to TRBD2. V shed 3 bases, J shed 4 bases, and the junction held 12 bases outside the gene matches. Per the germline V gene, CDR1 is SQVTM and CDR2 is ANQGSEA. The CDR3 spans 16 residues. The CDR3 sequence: CSVELMRERDYNEQFF. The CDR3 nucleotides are TGCAGCGTTGAGCTTATGAGGGAGCGGGATTACAATGAGCAGTTCTTC.

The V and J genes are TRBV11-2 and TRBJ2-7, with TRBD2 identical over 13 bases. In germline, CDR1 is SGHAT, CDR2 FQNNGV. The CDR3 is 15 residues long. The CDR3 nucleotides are TGTGCCAGCAGCCCCGAGCCGACTAGCGGGAGGCCCCTTTTCGTC. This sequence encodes CASSPEPTSGRPLFV.

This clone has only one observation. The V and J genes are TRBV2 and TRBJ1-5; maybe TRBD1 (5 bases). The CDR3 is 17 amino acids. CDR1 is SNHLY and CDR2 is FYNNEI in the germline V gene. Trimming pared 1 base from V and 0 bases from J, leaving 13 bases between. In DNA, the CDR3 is TGTGCCAGCAGTGAAGAACAGGACACCTATAGCAATCAGCCCCAGCATTTT. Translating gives CASSEEQDTYSNQPQHF. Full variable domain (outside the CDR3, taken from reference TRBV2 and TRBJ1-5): EPEVTQTPSHQVTQMGQEVILRCVPISNHLYFYWYRQILGQKVEFLVSFYNNEISEKSEIFDDQFSVERPDGSNFTLKIRSTKLEDSAMYFCASSEEQDTYSNQPQHFGDGTRLSIL.

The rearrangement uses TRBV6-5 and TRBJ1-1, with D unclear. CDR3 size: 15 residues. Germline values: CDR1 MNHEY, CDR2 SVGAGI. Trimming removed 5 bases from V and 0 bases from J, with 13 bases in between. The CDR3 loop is CASSTRRRMNTEAFF. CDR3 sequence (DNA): TGTGCCAGCAGTACGAGACGGAGAATGAACACTGAAGCTTTCTTT.

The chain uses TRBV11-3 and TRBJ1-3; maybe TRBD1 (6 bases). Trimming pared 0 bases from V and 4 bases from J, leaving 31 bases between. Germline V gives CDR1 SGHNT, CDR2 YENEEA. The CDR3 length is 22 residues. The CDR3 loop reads CASSLDLLSDSSGRIGGNTIYF. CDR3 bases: TGTGCCAGCAGCTTAGATCTCCTCTCGGACAGTAGTGGCAGAATTGGCGGAAACACCATATATTTT.

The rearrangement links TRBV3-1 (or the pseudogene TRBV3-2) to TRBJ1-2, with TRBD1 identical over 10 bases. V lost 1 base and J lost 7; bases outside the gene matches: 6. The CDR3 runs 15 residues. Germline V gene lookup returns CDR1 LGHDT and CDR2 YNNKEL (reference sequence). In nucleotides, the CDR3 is TGTGCCAGCAGCCAAGGGGGACAGGGGAGGTCTGGCTACACCTTC. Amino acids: CASSQGGQGRSGYTF.

CDR3 loop: CASRNIETGTNTEAFF. DNA of the CDR3: TGCGCCAGCAGAAATATTGAGACAGGTACCAACACTGAAGCTTTCTTT. The V gene is TRBV10-1, the J gene TRBJ1-1; possible D gene TRBD1, 6 bases. Germline lookup yields CDR1 WNHNN and CDR2 SYGVQD (reference sequence). The CDR3 loop spans 16 amino acids. Trimming cost V 6 bases and J 2 bases, with 19 bases left between them.

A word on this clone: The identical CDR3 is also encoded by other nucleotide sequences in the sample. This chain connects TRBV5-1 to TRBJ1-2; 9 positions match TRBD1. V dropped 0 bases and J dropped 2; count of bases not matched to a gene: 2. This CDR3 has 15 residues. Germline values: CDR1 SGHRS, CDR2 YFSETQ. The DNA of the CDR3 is TGCGCCAGCAGCTTGGCCGGGACAGGGAACTATGGCTACACCTTC. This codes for CASSLAGTGNYGYTF.

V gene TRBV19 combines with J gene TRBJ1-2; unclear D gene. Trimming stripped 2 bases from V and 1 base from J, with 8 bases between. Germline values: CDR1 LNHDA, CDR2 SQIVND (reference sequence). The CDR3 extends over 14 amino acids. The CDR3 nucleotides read TGTGCCAGTAGTATACAGGCTAATAACTATGGCTACACCTTC. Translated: CASSIQANNYGYTF.

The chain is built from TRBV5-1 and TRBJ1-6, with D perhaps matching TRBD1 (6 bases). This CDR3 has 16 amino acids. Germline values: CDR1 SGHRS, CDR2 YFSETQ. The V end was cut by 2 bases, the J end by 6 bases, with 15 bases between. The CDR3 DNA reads TGCGCCAGCAGCTTTCAAGGCTCGGACAGTAATTCACCCCTCCACTTT. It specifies CASSFQGSDSNSPLHF.

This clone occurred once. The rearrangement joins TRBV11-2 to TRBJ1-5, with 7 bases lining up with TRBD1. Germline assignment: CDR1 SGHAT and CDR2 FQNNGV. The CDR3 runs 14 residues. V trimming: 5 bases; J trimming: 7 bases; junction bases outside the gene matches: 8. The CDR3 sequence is CASSPSTGAQPQHF. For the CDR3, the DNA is TGTGCCAGCAGCCCATCCACAGGGGCCCAGCCCCAGCATTTT.